The sequence of this TCR beta chain was determined in a study of early T cells in non-severe SARS-CoV-2 infection. Study as a whole: Alpha and beta chains were unpaired, from unsorted whole-blood bulk RNA.

The V gene end was trimmed by 4 bases and the J gene end by 2 bases; junction bases not matched to a gene: 4. CDR3 size: 15 residues. CDR1 is SGHRS and CDR2 is YFSETQ in the germline V gene. This clonotype was seen many times. Its matching antigen is unknown. cDNA molecules, individually, were tagged with unique molecular identifiers. Each CDR3 protein gets one entry after TCRdb re-called the 5' RACE reads with MiXCR. This sample has about 56,000 distinct CDR3 sequences, with 10% to 13% found just once. General study findings and limits: VDJdb matching skewed toward anti-spike CD8 responses, missing private and CD4 specificities.

The chain couples TRBV5-1 to TRBJ2-1; the match to TRBD2 covers 9 bases. The TCR comes from an adult who was a healthcare worker with PCR-confirmed SARS-CoV-2 infection or an uninfected control (not recorded which). What was sequenced was whole blood. As DNA, the CDR3 is TGCGCCAGCAGCAGGACTAGCGCCACCTACAATGAGCAGTTCTTC. The encoded protein is CASSRTSATYNEQFF.